This entry lists 17 T cell receptor beta chains sequenced from one sample in a study of T cells in Graves' hyperthyroidism and ophthalmopathy. Amplified TCR beta CDR3 regions derived from RNA transcripts. HTBI primers drove first-round RT-PCR of the TCR CDR3. TCRdb re-derived calls from the multiplex PCR reads in MiXCR, one entry per CDR3 protein. The table lists around 540,000 distinct CDR3 sequences, just over 45% of them singletons. Material: peripheral blood or thyroid tissue (not recorded which). Source of these receptors: a young woman with Graves' hyperthyroidism.

V and J are TRBV6-5 and TRBJ2-7, with D uncertain. V shed 2 bases and J shed 0 bases, with 8 bases lying between them. Germline V gene lookup returns CDR1 MNHEY and CDR2 SVGAGI. The CDR3 length is 14 residues. CDR3 nucleotides: TGTGCCAGCAGTTACAAGGTTTTCTCCTACGAGCAGTACTTC. Translation gives CASSYKVFSYEQYF.

The count of this clonotype is one. The chain has TRBV18 and TRBJ2-7; 11 bases map to TRBD2. Losses at the gene ends were 1 base for V and 6 bases for J; bases not matched to a gene: 8. This CDR3 is built from 16 residues. Germline V gene data show CDR1 as KGHSH and CDR2 as LQKENI. CDR3 nucleotides: TGTGCCAGCTCACCACTTCTCTCCGGGACTAGCGGCGAGCAGTACTTC. As protein: CASSPLLSGTSGEQYF.

The chain uses TRBV20-1 and TRBJ2-1, with D maybe TRBD2 (6 bases). The germline V gene has CDR1 DFQATT and CDR2 SNEGSKA (reference sequence). The CDR3 runs to 12 residues. Between the trimmed V and J ends, which lost 3 bases and 3 bases, there was a span of 6 bases. This chain's CDR3 is CSASGSYNEQFF. DNA of the CDR3: TGCAGTGCTAGCGGGAGCTACAATGAGCAGTTCTTC.

This clonotype has just a few counts. Germline and junction disagree at one end, which may indicate a read error. This chain joins TRBV7-8 and TRBJ1-1; D call uncertain. The CDR3 has 16 amino acids. The germline V gene encodes CDR1 SGHVS and CDR2 FQNEAQ. CDR3 region: CASSQSAQKTNTEAFF. CDR3 nucleotides: TGCGCCAGCAGCCAAAGTGCCCAGAAAACGAACACTGAAGCTTTCTTT.

The chain combines TRBV29-1 with TRBJ1-1; D remains ambiguous. The CDR3 spans 12 residues. V gave up 6 bases and J gave up 5 bases, with 13 bases separating them. Germline V gene lookup returns CDR1 SQVTM and CDR2 ANQGSEA. The CDR3 reads CSVDGKETEAFF. The CDR3 DNA reads as TGCAGCGTGGATGGGAAGGAGACTGAAGCTTTCTTT.

This clonotype was seen repeatedly, ten times or more. The CDR3 protein is CASRVGTGRETQYF. The CDR3 coding sequence is TGTGCCAGCAGGGTGGGGACAGGGAGGGAGACCCAGTACTTC. This chain uses TRBV2 with TRBJ2-5, with 9 bases matching TRBD1. The ends lost 6 bases at V and 5 bases at J; junction bases unmatched: 7. This CDR3 spans 14 amino acids. Looked up from germline, CDR1 is SNHLY and CDR2 is FYNNEI. Full variable domain (outside the CDR3, taken from reference TRBV2 and TRBJ2-5): EPEVTQTPSHQVTQMGQEVILRCVPISNHLYFYWYRQILGQKVEFLVSFYNNEISEKSEIFDDQFSVERPDGSNFTLKIRSTKLEDSAMYFCASRVGTGRETQYFGPGTRLLVL.

The V call is TRBV2, the J call TRBJ2-5, with a possible D match to TRBD1 (6 bases). V lost 5 bases and J 4 bases, leaving 14 bases between the germline ends. The CDR3 covers 14 residues. CDR1 and CDR2 (germline): SNHLY, FYNNEI. CDR3 amino acids: CASSRPGGLETQYF. CDR3 nucleotides: TGTGCCAGCAGTAGACCTGGGGGCCTAGAGACCCAGTACTTC.

The sample holds a few counts of this clonotype. The V and J genes are TRBV6-4 and TRBJ1-1, with unresolved D. Germline CDR1 is MRHNA and CDR2 is SNTAGT. Trimming cost V 5 bases and J 4 bases, with 8 bases left between them. There are 12 residues in the CDR3. The CDR3 DNA reads TGTGCCAGCAGTTTTACGAGCACTGAAGCTTTCTTT. Translation gives CASSFTSTEAFF.

J is TRBJ1-5 and V is TRBV29-1; D might be TRBD1 (5 bases). The CDR3 loop spans 13 amino acids. Germline-derived CDR1 and CDR2 are SQVTM and ANQGSEA. CDR3 sequence reads: CTLGPFGNQPQHF. CDR3 coding DNA: TGCACCCTGGGGCCTTTCGGCAATCAGCCCCAGCATTTT.

This clonotype was counted many times. The V call is TRBV10-3, the J call TRBJ2-7; 9 bases align to TRBD1. Germline V CDR1 and CDR2: ENHRY, SYGVKD. This CDR3 spans 13 amino acids. J lost 6 bases, V lost 4 bases, and 4 bases had no gene match. This CDR3 reads CAISAGQGSEQYF. DNA of the CDR3: TGTGCCATCAGTGCGGGACAGGGATCCGAGCAGTACTTC.

Notes on this clonotype: Given a much more abundant clone one base away, this may be a read error. The chain carries TRBV2 and TRBJ1-2, with D possibly TRBD1 on 5 matching bases. Deletions cut 3 bases from V and 12 bases from J, with 14 bases between. The germline gives CDR1 SNHLY, CDR2 FYNNEI. The CDR3 is made up of 12 amino acids. This chain's CDR3 is CASSDLTVGHTF. The CDR3 DNA reads as TGTGCCAGCAGTGATTTGACAGTGGGCCACACCTTC.

Notes on this clonotype: One end of the junction is discordant with germline, which a read error may explain. Here the CDR3 reads CATSLSTGVNYGYTF. The CDR3 DNA sequence: TGTGCCACCAGCCTATCGACAGGGGTAAACTATGGCTACACCTTC. This chain uses TRBV7-9 with TRBJ1-2; 8 bases align to TRBD1. The length of the CDR3 is 15 residues. The germline gives CDR1 SEHNR, CDR2 FQNEAQ (reference sequence).

This chain links TRBV7-6 with TRBJ1-5; weak D call: TRBD1 (5 bases). The CDR3 covers 15 residues. V lost 1 base and J lost 5, with 12 bases in between. Germline lookup yields CDR1 SGHVS and CDR2 FNYEAQ. The CDR3 DNA is TGTGCCAGCAGCTTAGGACGGGGGTGGGATCAGCCCCAGCATTTT. As protein: CASSLGRGWDQPQHF.

This clonotype was seen many times. The V and J genes are TRBV24-1 and TRBJ1-2, with D uncertain. The CDR3 totals 12 residues. V was cut by 5 bases and J by 2 bases, with 5 bases left in between. The germline V gene encodes CDR1 KGHDR and CDR2 SFDVKD. CDR3 protein: CATSGNNYGYTF. The DNA of the CDR3 is TGTGCCACCAGTGGAAACAACTATGGCTACACCTTC.

This sequence joins TRBV24-1 and TRBJ1-5, with 9 bases lining up with TRBD1. V trimming: 3 bases; J trimming: 11 bases; junction bases outside the gene matches: 1. The CDR3 totals 12 residues. Germline loops: CDR1 KGHDR, CDR2 SFDVKD. CDR3 DNA: TGTGCCACCAGTGATAGGACAGGGGCCCAGCATTTT. Residues: CATSDRTGAQHF.

This clonotype was seen more than once but under ten times. The chain combines TRBV2 with TRBJ2-2; TRBD2 matches 8 bases. The CDR3 extends over 16 amino acids. V gave up 7 bases and J gave up 0 bases; unmatched junction bases: 7. Germline loops: CDR1 SNHLY, CDR2 FYNNEI. In DNA, the CDR3 is TGTGCCAGCACCTACGGACTAGCAGCGAACACCGGGGAGCTGTTTTTT. Translated, it gives CASTYGLAANTGELFF.

The V and J genes are TRBV29-1 and TRBJ2-5; 10 nucleotides agree with TRBD1. The CDR3 length is 13 residues. CDR1 and CDR2 (germline): SQVTM, ANQGSEA. Germline trimming cut 7 bases from V and 5 bases from J; bases unmatched to any gene: 7. CDR3 residues: CSGRTGGGETQYF. CDR3 nucleotides: TGCAGCGGACGGACAGGGGGTGGGGAGACCCAGTACTTC.